What follows are 9 T cell receptor beta chains derived from one specimen sequenced in a study of cytomegalovirus exposure and HLA in healthy donors (dated by TCRdb to between 2016 and 2019). Libraries were made using the immunoSEQ multiplex PCR assay. The multiplex PCR relied on a mix of 60 forward primers for TCR Vbeta segments and 13 reverse primers for TCR Jbeta segments. Here the immuneACCESS table is served through TCRdb, limited to in-frame sequences with V and J called. Missing clones are a known gap in these copies; in checked studies unresolved V genes cover under half, and the rest lacks a known reason. The sample yields around 100,000 clones; about 80% were counted once. The top ten hold over 2.5% of the sample. Sample: PBMCs. The receptors here all came from a man in his forties or fifties in good health and CMV-seropositive.

Only a few counts were recorded for this clone. The gene calls are TRBV18 and TRBJ1-1; no clear D gene. This CDR3 is 13 amino acids long. Deletions cut 6 bases from V and 6 bases from J, with 14 bases between. CDR1 and CDR2 (germline): KGHSH, LQKENI. CDR3 amino acids: CASSQFEEAEAFF. The CDR3 DNA reads as TGTGCCAGCTCCCAGTTTGAGGAGGCTGAAGCTTTCTTT.

The chain joins TRBV2 to TRBJ2-5; 7 positions match TRBD2. Looked up from germline, CDR1 is SNHLY and CDR2 is FYNNEI. The trim removed 6 bases at V and 5 bases at J, leaving 9 bases unmatched. There are 14 residues in the CDR3. CDR3 protein: CASRGDSGRETQYF. The CDR3 nucleotides read TGTGCCAGCAGGGGGGACTCCGGGAGGGAGACCCAGTACTTC.

The gene calls are TRBV6-6 and TRBJ2-7; 8 bases match TRBD2. Germline V gives CDR1 MNHNY, CDR2 SVGAGI (reference sequence). Trimming removed 6 bases from V and 0 bases from J; junction bases left unmatched: 7. The CDR3 has 15 residues. CDR3 DNA: TGTGCCAGCAGCTTCAGCGGGGGAGCCTCCTACGAGCAGTACTTC. Amino acid sequence: CASSFSGGASYEQYF.

This clone has more than one count but fewer than ten. V is TRBV11-3 and J is TRBJ1-1; TRBD1 might be the D (6 bases). The CDR3 loop spans 13 amino acids. Germline assignment: CDR1 SGHNT and CDR2 YENEEA. The V end lost 3 bases, the J end lost 5 bases, and 10 bases lay between the germline ends. CDR3 loop: CASSFKQGTEAFF. Written as DNA, the CDR3 is TGTGCCAGCAGCTTTAAACAGGGTACTGAAGCTTTCTTT.

The chain carries TRBV11-2 and TRBJ1-1; D not certain. Trimming removed 7 bases at V and 4 bases at J, with 7 bases between. From germline, CDR1 is SGHAT and CDR2 FQNNGV. The length of the CDR3 is 11 residues. The CDR3 coding sequence is TGTGCCAGCACCCCAATCACTGAAGCTTTCTTT. This translates into CASTPITEAFF.

V usage is TRBV20-1 and J usage is TRBJ2-7, with a tentative D call TRBD1 (6 bases). Germline V CDR1 and CDR2: DFQATT, SNEGSKA (reference sequence). The CDR3 consists of 11 residues. V was trimmed by 3 bases and J by 5 bases, leaving 8 bases between them. CDR3 DNA sequence: TGCAGTGCTAGTACAGGGCACGAGCAGTACTTC. Protein: CSASTGHEQYF.

The chain recombines TRBV6-5 with TRBJ2-1, with TRBD1 matching 7 bases. In germline, CDR1 is MNHEY, CDR2 SVGAGI. The CDR3 is 13 residues long. Germline trimming cut 2 bases from V and 7 bases from J; bases unmatched to any gene: 2. Written as DNA, the CDR3 is TGTGCCAGCAGTTACGGGACAGTTAATGAGCAGTTCTTC. Encoded protein: CASSYGTVNEQFF.

This clone has more than one count but fewer than ten. The chain employs TRBV6-5 and TRBJ2-1; TRBD2 agrees at 13 bases. With V trimmed by 6 bases and J by 3 bases, 2 bases remained unmatched. CDR3 length: 15 amino acids. Germline lookup yields CDR1 MNHEY and CDR2 SVGAGI. DNA of the CDR3: TGTGCCAGCAGCCGGACTAGCGGGGGCTACAATGAGCAGTTCTTC. Its translation is CASSRTSGGYNEQFF.

This sequence joins TRBV7-3 and TRBJ2-5, with D possibly being TRBD2 (6 bases). The J call is doubtful: the DNA matches TRBJ2-7 better. From germline, CDR1 is SGHTA and CDR2 FQGTGA. The CDR3 runs 14 residues. CDR3 nucleotides: TGTGCCAGCAGCTTAAGTGGAGGGGCGAGCGAGCAGTACTTC. It specifies CASSLSGGASEQYF.